The 20 T cell receptor beta chains in this list originate from one sample, sequenced in a study of OX40 agonist ivuxolimab in advanced cancers. The method was immunoSEQ multiplex PCR; TCRdb's version includes in-frame clones alone and lacks a portion of them. The sample lists about 16,000 clones, approximately 92% occurring once. This specimen was CD4+ or CD8+ T cells sorted from blood, taken in a trial of the OX40 agonist ivuxolimab. The receptors stem from an adult with an advanced solid tumor such as melanoma, head and neck, liver or kidney cancer.

The table lists this clone with a few counts. This chain links TRBV7-9 with TRBJ2-7, with 7 bases lining up with TRBD2. The CDR3 totals 15 residues. V shed 2 bases and J 5 bases; nucleotides not matched to a gene: 9. The germline CDR1 and CDR2 sequences are SEHNR and FQNEAQ (reference sequence). CDR3 amino acids: CASSLMPSGLDEQYF. CDR3 nucleotides: TGTGCCAGCAGCTTAATGCCTAGCGGTCTTGACGAGCAGTACTTC. Using reference TRBV7-9 and TRBJ2-7 for the parts outside the CDR3, the full variable domain is DTGVSQNPRHKITKRGQNVTFRCDPISEHNRLYWYRQTLGQGPEFLTYFQNEAQLEKSRLLSDRFSAERPKGSFSTLEIQRTEQGDSAMYLCASSLMPSGLDEQYFGPGTRLTVT.

The J gene is TRBJ2-3, the V gene TRBV7-6; the D gene is possibly TRBD1 (5 bases). The CDR3 sequence is 14 residues long. Germline assignment: CDR1 SGHVS and CDR2 FNYEAQ. V gave up 5 bases and J gave up 2 bases, with 11 bases separating them. The CDR3 protein is CASSTTVHTDTQYF. The CDR3 DNA follows: TGTGCCAGCAGCACGACAGTCCACACAGATACGCAGTATTTT.

This sequence joins TRBV5-4 and TRBJ2-3; 7 bases are a match to TRBD2. The germline CDR1 and CDR2 sequences are SGHNT and YYREEE (reference sequence). With V trimmed by 1 base and J by 2 bases, 4 bases remained unmatched. CDR3 length equals 15 residues. The CDR3 reads CASSLRGRDTDTQYF. CDR3 bases: TGTGCCAGCAGCTTGCGAGGGAGGGACACAGATACGCAGTATTTT.

CDR3 coding DNA: TGTGCCAGCAGCTCCTGGGCCAGTTACGAGCAGTACTTC. It encodes CASSSWASYEQYF. The chain has TRBV5-6 and TRBJ2-7; the D is unclear. Trimming pared 3 bases from V and 4 bases from J, leaving 11 bases between. Per germline, CDR1 SGHDT and CDR2 YYEEEE. This CDR3 spans 13 amino acids.

This sequence joins TRBV5-1 and TRBJ2-2; no firm D call. The germline V and J ends were trimmed by 0 bases and 5 bases, with 8 bases remaining between them. This CDR3 spans 14 amino acids. Germline V gives CDR1 SGHRS, CDR2 YFSETQ. CDR3 amino acids: CASSLVGSTGELFF. Written as DNA, the CDR3 is TGCGCCAGCAGCTTGGTGGGGTCTACCGGGGAGCTGTTTTTT.

The V gene is TRBV28, the J gene TRBJ2-2; D call uncertain. This CDR3 has 11 amino acids. Germline V gene lookup returns CDR1 MDHEN and CDR2 SYDVKM. Trimming pared 8 bases from V and 1 base from J, leaving 2 bases between. CDR3 region: CASQNTGELFF. The DNA for the CDR3 is TGTGCCAGCCAGAACACCGGGGAGCTGTTTTTT.

The gene calls are TRBV5-6 and TRBJ2-7, with a weak D call TRBD2 (5 bases). This CDR3 is 14 amino acids long. The V gene lost 0 bases and the J gene lost 2 bases, with 9 bases spanning the gap. The germline CDR1 and CDR2 sequences are SGHDT and YYEEEE. DNA for the CDR3: TGTGCCAGCAGCTTGGCGGCGGGTACCTACGAGCAGTACTTC. This gives the protein CASSLAAGTYEQYF.

This rearrangement joins TRBV9 to TRBJ2-3; TRBD2 matches 10 bases. Trimming cost V 3 bases and J 0 bases; bases outside gene matches: 4. Germline CDR1 SGDLS, CDR2 YYNGEE. This CDR3 comprises 16 residues. The CDR3 sequence: CASSGTSGTSTDTQYF. The CDR3 nucleotides are TGTGCCAGCAGCGGAACTAGCGGGACTAGCACAGATACGCAGTATTTT.

The rearrangement links TRBV6-5 to TRBJ1-1; D is possibly TRBD1 (6 bases). Germline V CDR1 and CDR2: MNHEY, SVGAGI. V lost 5 bases and J 5 bases, leaving 9 bases between the germline ends. The CDR3 loop spans 12 amino acids. The CDR3 DNA reads TGTGCCAGCAGTCGTCAGGGGACTGAAGCTTTCTTT. It specifies CASSRQGTEAFF.

The gene calls are TRBV5-1 and TRBJ1-1; 8 positions match TRBD1. This CDR3 comprises 14 residues. The trim removed 4 bases at V and 8 bases at J, leaving 10 bases unmatched. Germline-derived CDR1 and CDR2 are SGHRS and YFSETQ. DNA for the CDR3: TGCGCCAGCAGCCAGGTGGGGGGACAGGCGGAAGCTTTCTTT. It translates to CASSQVGGQAEAFF.

The gene calls are TRBV6-1 and TRBJ1-6; unclear D gene. Trimming left V 2 bases short and J 13 bases short, with 12 bases between. Germline CDR1 and CDR2: MNHNS and SASEGT. The CDR3 totals 13 residues. The CDR3 nucleotides are TGTGCCAGCAGTGAATGGAGGGAGCAGCCCCTCCACTTT. It encodes CASSEWREQPLHF.

In this sample, this clone turned up once. The gene calls are TRBV13 and TRBJ2-2; a possible D gene is TRBD2 (5 bases). The CDR3 sequence is 14 residues long. The V end was cut by 7 bases, the J end by 0 bases, with 9 bases between. Germline CDR1 and CDR2: PRHDT and FYEKMQ (reference sequence). CDR3 residues: CASTNGANTGELFF. Here the CDR3 DNA reads TGTGCCAGCACCAACGGGGCGAACACCGGGGAGCTGTTTTTT.

The J gene is TRBJ1-3, the V gene TRBV30; the D is unclear. Germline V gives CDR1 GTSNPN, CDR2 SVGIG (reference sequence). Deletions cut 0 bases from V and 5 bases from J, with 8 bases between. The CDR3 extends over 13 amino acids. CDR3 in DNA: TGTGCCTGGAGTGTGAAAATGAGAAACACCATATATTTT. Protein sequence: CAWSVKMRNTIYF.

V is TRBV14 and J is TRBJ2-3; possible D gene TRBD1, 6 bases. In germline, CDR1 is SGHDN, CDR2 FVKESK. V was clipped by 4 bases and J by 5 bases, with 19 bases between them. This CDR3 spans 16 amino acids. The CDR3 here is CASSLRWGPFRDTQYF. The DNA of the CDR3 is TGTGCCAGCAGCCTTCGCTGGGGGCCGTTTAGAGATACGCAGTATTTT.

This clone was observed a single time. This sequence joins TRBV14 and TRBJ1-5; D remains ambiguous. The V end lost 0 bases, the J end lost 1 base, and 13 bases lay between the germline ends. This CDR3 is built from 17 residues. Germline assignment: CDR1 SGHDN and CDR2 FVKESK. CDR3 DNA: TGTGCCAGCAGCCAAGAAGGCAGAACTTGCAGCAATCAGCCCCAGCATTTT. The encoded protein is CASSQEGRTCSNQPQHF.

The CDR3 sequence: CASSSLLAESTDTQYF. CDR3 nucleotides: TGTGCCAGCAGCTCACTACTAGCGGAGAGCACAGATACGCAGTATTTT. V gene TRBV27 combines with J gene TRBJ2-3; 8 nucleotides line up with TRBD2. This CDR3 contains 16 residues. Trimming cost V 6 bases and J 0 bases; bases outside gene matches: 8. From germline, CDR1 is MNHEY and CDR2 SMNVEV (reference sequence).

The chain couples TRBV9 to TRBJ2-7, with a possible D match to TRBD2 (5 bases). The V and J ends lost 0 bases and 3 bases respectively, with 7 bases between them. CDR3 length equals 13 residues. Germline values: CDR1 SGDLS, CDR2 YYNGEE. The DNA of the CDR3 is TGTGCCAGCAGCGTAGGGGAGATCTACGAGCAGTACTTC. It translates to CASSVGEIYEQYF.

By proportion, this clone is medium-sized. The CDR3 sequence: CASSSPTSTGGSYGYTF. The CDR3 DNA reads TGTGCCAGCAGTTCACCTACATCCACAGGGGGCAGCTATGGCTACACCTTC. J is TRBJ1-2 and V is TRBV28; the match to TRBD1 covers 9 bases. This CDR3 comprises 17 residues. Germline V CDR1 and CDR2: MDHEN, SYDVKM. After removal of 4 bases from V and 4 bases from J, the junction contained 13 bases not matched to a gene.

The J gene is TRBJ1-3, the V gene TRBV6-5, with TRBD1 as a possible D gene (5 bases). V lost 8 bases and J 3 bases, leaving 11 bases between the germline ends. Germline CDR1 is MNHEY and CDR2 is SVGAGI. CDR3 length: 13 amino acids. CDR3 sequence (DNA): TGTGCCAGCCGGGGGTATGGTGGAAACACCATATATTTT. Translation: CASRGYGGNTIYF.

The rearrangement joins TRBV11-1 to TRBJ2-3; 9 bases match TRBD1. CDR3 length: 17 amino acids. Germline loops: CDR1 SGHAT, CDR2 FQDESV (reference sequence). J lost 0 bases, V lost 5 bases, and 9 bases had no gene match. CDR3 sequence: CASSGQGRILSTDTQYF. DNA for the CDR3: TGTGCCAGCAGCGGACAGGGGCGCATACTAAGCACAGATACGCAGTATTTT.